These 27 T cell receptor beta chains were all obtained from the same sample, sequenced in a study of blood T cell repertoires in COVID-19. Clones were read by immunoSEQ multiplex PCR, and TCRdb kept only the in-frame ones, dropping some. The data contain about 170,000 clones, 89% of them singletons. Sequencing used PBMCs or T cells enriched from blood (not recorded which). The source is a woman aged 18-30 years who had recovered from COVID-19.

This rearrangement joins TRBV5-1 to TRBJ2-7, with 7 bases fitting TRBD2. The CDR3 extends over 14 amino acids. Germline values: CDR1 SGHRS, CDR2 YFSETQ. V dropped 0 bases and J dropped 3; count of bases not matched to a gene: 3. The CDR3 DNA sequence: TGCGCCAGCAGCTTGGCCGGGGAGGGCTACGAGCAGTACTTC. Amino acids: CASSLAGEGYEQYF.

This chain uses TRBV19 with TRBJ1-4; no firm D call. V lost 4 bases and J 2 bases, leaving 8 bases between the germline ends. The CDR3 has 14 residues. The V gene's germline CDR1 is LNHDA and CDR2 SQIVND (reference sequence). The chain's CDR3 is CASSRRGTNEKLFF. The CDR3 DNA reads TGTGCCAGTAGTAGGAGAGGGACTAATGAAAAACTGTTTTTT. Filled out from reference TRBV19 and TRBJ1-4, the complete variable domain reads DGGITQSPKYLFRKEGQNVTLSCEQNLNHDAMYWYRQDPGQGLRLIYYSQIVNDFQKGDIAEGYSVSREKKESFPLTVTSAQKNPTAFYLCASSRRGTNEKLFFGSGTQLSVL.

V is TRBV18 and J is TRBJ2-1; 12 nucleotides agree with TRBD2. Trimming at V came to 3 bases and at J to 9 bases, leaving 12 bases not matched to a gene. This CDR3 is built from 17 residues. Germline CDR1 and CDR2: KGHSH and LQKENI. The CDR3 nucleotides are TGTGCCAGCTCACCGTTGACTAGCGGGAGTTCGGGGGGTGAGCAGTTCTTC. Its protein product is CASSPLTSGSSGGEQFF.

J is TRBJ2-7 and V is TRBV7-2, with a possible D match to TRBD1 (5 bases). The CDR3 is made up of 14 amino acids. Germline lookup yields CDR1 SGHTA and CDR2 FQGNSA. V was pared by 5 bases and J by 0 bases, with 11 bases between. This CDR3 reads CASSLRQISYEQYF. As DNA, the CDR3 is TGTGCCAGCAGCCTCCGACAGATCTCCTACGAGCAGTACTTC. Filled out from reference TRBV7-2 and TRBJ2-7, the complete variable domain reads GAGVSQSPSNKVTEKGKDVELRCDPISGHTALYWYRQSLGQGLEFLIYFQGNSAPDKSGLPSDRFSAERTGGSVSTLTIQRTQQEDSAVYLCASSLRQISYEQYFGPGTRLTVT.

The chain uses TRBV18 and TRBJ2-1, with 9 bases lining up with TRBD1. The CDR3 totals 15 residues. Germline CDR1 is KGHSH and CDR2 is LQKENI. Trimming took 2 bases from V and 6 from J; bases not matched to a gene: 5. CDR3 sequence: CASSPMGQGANEQFF. The CDR3 DNA is TGTGCCAGCTCACCAATGGGACAGGGTGCCAATGAGCAGTTCTTC.

The rearrangement links TRBV28 to TRBJ1-1; possibly TRBD1 for D (5 bases). Looked up from germline, CDR1 is MDHEN and CDR2 is SYDVKM. Deletions cut 2 bases from V and 8 bases from J, with 9 bases between. This CDR3 has 12 residues. The CDR3 region has the DNA TGTGCCAGCAGTTTAAGGAGGGGCGAAGCTTTCTTT. This translates into CASSLRRGEAFF.

J is TRBJ1-6 and V is TRBV6-5; no firm D call. CDR3 length: 16 amino acids. V dropped 0 bases and J dropped 8 bases, with 14 bases sitting between them. Germline loops: CDR1 MNHEY, CDR2 SVGAGI. The CDR3 loop reads CASSYSGDPGDSPLHF. The CDR3 DNA sequence: TGTGCCAGCAGTTACTCAGGAGACCCCGGGGATTCACCCCTCCACTTT.

The chain has TRBV4-2 and TRBJ1-2; no firm D call. This CDR3 region has 14 residues. The germline V gene encodes CDR1 LGHNA and CDR2 YNFKEQ. V lost 1 base and J 4 bases, leaving 10 bases between the germline ends. CDR3 DNA sequence: TGTGCCAGCAGCCAAGCCGGGGATGGCTATGGCTACACCTTC. Amino acid sequence: CASSQAGDGYGYTF.

V gene TRBV4-3 combines with J gene TRBJ2-7; TRBD2 matches at 11 bases. The CDR3 spans 17 residues. J was trimmed by 2 bases and V by 0 bases; bases with no gene match: 6. The germline gives CDR1 LGHNA, CDR2 YSLEER. CDR3 sequence (DNA): TGCGCCAGCAGCCAAGATTGGGGACTAGCGGATCCCTACGAGCAGTACTTC. This codes for CASSQDWGLADPYEQYF.

This chain connects TRBV28 to TRBJ2-1; D gene unclear. The CDR3 runs to 14 residues. CDR1 and CDR2 from the germline V gene are MDHEN and SYDVKM. The V gene lost 5 bases and the J gene lost 5 bases, with 13 bases spanning the gap. CDR3 sequence: CASSLPPENNEQFF. The CDR3 region has the DNA TGTGCCAGCAGTCTCCCTCCTGAGAACAATGAGCAGTTCTTC. The variable domain in full, with the rest retrieved from reference TRBV28 and TRBJ2-1, is DVKVTQSSRYLVKRTGEKVFLECVQDMDHENMFWYRQDPGLGLRLIYFSYDVKMKEKGDIPEGYSVSREKKERFSLILESASTNQTSMYLCASSLPPENNEQFFGPGTRLTVL.

This clone was seen a single time. The V call is TRBV29-1, the J call TRBJ2-1; 9 bases align to TRBD2. This CDR3 is 15 amino acids long. The V segment lost 4 bases and the J segment 6 bases; nucleotides outside the gene matches: 10. CDR1 is SQVTM and CDR2 is ANQGSEA in the germline V gene. DNA of the CDR3: TGCAGCGTTGCGAGGTTAGGCGGGAGGGCCAATGAGCAGTTCTTC. Protein: CSVARLGGRANEQFF.

The V gene is TRBV7-6, the J gene TRBJ1-1; weak D call: TRBD1 (5 bases). Between the trimmed V and J ends, which lost 1 base and 0 bases, there was a span of 15 bases. This CDR3 spans 17 amino acids. Germline-derived CDR1 and CDR2 are SGHVS and FNYEAQ. CDR3 DNA sequence: TGTGCCAGCAGCTTAGGGGGGGGACGGACTGTGAACACTGAAGCTTTCTTT. Translated, it gives CASSLGGGRTVNTEAFF.

The rearrangement uses TRBV5-1 and TRBJ1-2; 8 bases line up with TRBD1. The CDR3 covers 16 residues. Germline CDR1 reads SGHRS; CDR2 reads YFSETQ. V trimming: 4 bases; J trimming: 2 bases; junction bases outside the gene matches: 10. This CDR3 reads CASSQDREGANYGYTF. Here the CDR3 DNA reads TGCGCCAGCAGCCAGGACAGGGAAGGTGCGAACTATGGCTACACCTTC.

This clone appeared once. The chain has TRBV5-6 and TRBJ1-1, with TRBD1 identical over 7 bases. With V trimmed by 4 bases and J by 7 bases, 16 bases remained unmatched. The CDR3 spans 16 residues. Germline V gene data show CDR1 as SGHDT and CDR2 as YYEEEE. CDR3 protein: CASSLYLTGESHEAFF. CDR3 nucleotides: TGTGCCAGCAGCCTATACCTCACAGGGGAAAGCCATGAAGCTTTCTTT.

The chain has TRBV4-2 and TRBJ1-3; TRBD1 aligns across 8 bases. The V segment lost 1 base and the J segment 4 bases; nucleotides outside the gene matches: 12. The CDR3 consists of 18 residues. Germline V lookup: CDR1 LGHNA, CDR2 YNFKEQ. This chain's CDR3 is CASSQGSWTGPSGNTIYF. CDR3 nucleotide sequence: TGTGCCAGCAGCCAAGGCAGTTGGACAGGGCCTTCGGGAAACACCATATATTTT.

V and J are TRBV7-9 and TRBJ1-5, with D perhaps TRBD1 (5 bases). Germline CDR1 and CDR2: SEHNR and FQNEAQ (reference sequence). Trimming took 1 base from V and 0 from J, leaving 13 bases between them. The CDR3 contains 17 residues. CDR3 protein: CASSLGTTQYSNQPQHF. CDR3 coding DNA: TGTGCCAGCAGCTTAGGGACAACCCAATATAGCAATCAGCCCCAGCATTTT.

V gene TRBV28 combines with J gene TRBJ2-7, with 9 positions matching TRBD1. This CDR3 has 17 amino acids. Germline V lookup: CDR1 MDHEN, CDR2 SYDVKM. The V gene end was trimmed by 0 bases and the J gene end by 4 bases; junction bases not matched to a gene: 10. The CDR3 sequence is CASSLWEMGQGRYEQYF. The CDR3 DNA sequence: TGTGCCAGCAGTTTATGGGAAATGGGACAGGGCCGTTACGAGCAGTACTTC.

V is TRBV7-6 and J is TRBJ2-3, with D perhaps TRBD1 (5 bases). This CDR3 spans 14 amino acids. Germline CDR1 reads SGHVS; CDR2 reads FNYEAQ. V gave up 5 bases and J gave up 0 bases, with 9 bases separating them. The CDR3 reads CASSGAGSTDTQYF. CDR3 sequence (DNA): TGTGCCAGCAGCGGAGCAGGGAGCACAGATACGCAGTATTTT.

The J gene is TRBJ2-1, the V gene TRBV7-3, with 8 bases lining up with TRBD2. CDR1 SGHTA and CDR2 FQGTGA come from the germline V gene. Unmatched junction bases numbered 7, after V lost 3 bases and J lost 6 bases. CDR3 size: 15 residues. CDR3 amino acids: CASSFFPSGSNEQFF. For the CDR3, the DNA is TGTGCCAGCAGCTTTTTCCCAAGCGGGAGCAATGAGCAGTTCTTC.

The V call is TRBV7-9, the J call TRBJ2-5, with a tentative D call TRBD2 (6 bases). Trimming removed 1 base at V and 0 bases at J, with 15 bases between. This CDR3 contains 17 residues. Germline CDR1 is SEHNR and CDR2 is FQNEAQ (reference sequence). This chain's CDR3 is CASSLVGSGDYQETQYF. The CDR3 nucleotides are TGTGCCAGCAGCTTAGTGGGGTCGGGGGATTACCAAGAGACCCAGTACTTC.

The chain carries TRBV4-2 and TRBJ2-2; D is unresolved. The CDR3 runs 16 residues. V dropped 0 bases and J dropped 0 bases, with 8 bases sitting between them. Germline values: CDR1 LGHNA, CDR2 YNFKEQ. The CDR3 DNA reads as TGTGCCAGCAGCCAAGAGATGGCGGCGAACACCGGGGAGCTGTTTTTT. Protein product: CASSQEMAANTGELFF.

The chain recombines TRBV5-1 with TRBJ2-1; tentatively, D is TRBD2 (5 bases). The CDR3 is 14 amino acids. Germline lookup yields CDR1 SGHRS and CDR2 YFSETQ. V was cut by 0 bases and J by 9 bases, with 13 bases left in between. The CDR3 is CASSLGLPEGEQFF. In DNA, the CDR3 is TGCGCCAGCAGCTTGGGGCTACCAGAGGGTGAGCAGTTCTTC. Full variable domain (rest looked up from reference TRBV5-1 and TRBJ2-1): KAGVTQTPRYLIKTRGQQVTLSCSPISGHRSVSWYQQTPGQGLQFLFEYFSETQRNKGNFPGRFSGRQFSNSRSEMNVSTLELGDSALYLCASSLGLPEGEQFFGPGTRLTVL.

The rearrangement links TRBV4-1 to TRBJ1-1; a possible D gene is TRBD1 (5 bases). V lost 0 bases and J 5 bases, leaving 13 bases between the germline ends. The CDR3 is made up of 15 amino acids. Germline V gene sequence: CDR1 MGHRA, CDR2 YSYEKL. The CDR3 DNA reads as TGCGCCAGCAGCCAAGATAACCAGGGAGGGACTGAAGCTTTCTTT. Amino acids: CASSQDNQGGTEAFF.

The chain carries TRBV9 and TRBJ1-4; a weak D match, TRBD1 (5 bases). CDR1 SGDLS and CDR2 YYNGEE come from the germline V gene. The CDR3 is 17 amino acids. V lost 0 bases, J lost 4 bases, and 16 bases lay in between. The CDR3 reads CASSVGLGDRNNEKLFF. CDR3 coding DNA: TGTGCCAGCAGCGTAGGTCTTGGTGACAGAAATAATGAAAAACTGTTTTTT.

This sequence joins TRBV28 and TRBJ1-5; D remains ambiguous. V was shortened by 7 bases and J by 4 bases, with 14 bases between the two germline ends. The CDR3 is 14 residues long. CDR1 is MDHEN and CDR2 is SYDVKM in the germline V gene. The CDR3 bases are TGTGCCAGCAACTCGTTGGGGAGAAATCAGCCCCAGCATTTT. Translated: CASNSLGRNQPQHF.

This chain connects TRBV4-1 to TRBJ2-2, with a possible D match to TRBD2 (5 bases). V lost 1 base to trimming and J lost 6 bases, with 15 bases between them. CDR1 and CDR2 from the germline V gene are MGHRA and YSYEKL. CDR3 length: 16 residues. CDR3 in DNA: TGCGCCAGCAGCCAAGTTTTCCGGGATGGCGCCGGGGAGCTGTTTTTT. Amino acid sequence: CASSQVFRDGAGELFF.

This clone was seen only once. J is TRBJ2-1 and V is TRBV4-2; D is unclear. Germline CDR1 LGHNA, CDR2 YNFKEQ. The CDR3 contains 15 residues. V lost 6 bases, J lost 0 bases, and 12 bases lay in between. The CDR3 protein is CASRAAYNSYNEQFF. The CDR3 nucleotides read TGTGCCAGCAGGGCGGCGTACAACTCCTACAATGAGCAGTTCTTC.